This T cell receptor (beta chain) was identified during a study of T cell clones after liver transplantation. Generated by immunoSEQ multiplex PCR, the TCRdb table keeps only in-frame clones and is missing some. Of some 61,000 clones listed, roughly 71% were seen once; the top ten hold over 8%. This receptor was taken from a human patient who received a liver transplant. The T cells may come from the graft donor. This sample comprised CD4+ T cells from blood, obtained at the 22-month timepoint.

The CDR3 bases are TGCAGCGTTCAGTCTGGGGCCAACGTCCTGACTTTC. Protein: CSVQSGANVLTF. This chain links TRBV29-1 with TRBJ2-6; no reliable D call. The CDR3 totals 12 residues. Between the trimmed V and J ends, which lost 5 bases and 1 base, there was a span of 3 bases. CDR1 is SQVTM, CDR2 ANQGSEA, per germline.